This T cell receptor (beta chain) emerged from a study of PD-1 blockade in classical Hodgkin lymphoma. Overall study findings and caveats: Differences between repertoires have undefined causes, possibly disease activity or prior therapy. A reduction in baseline TCR diversity was reportedly seen in newly diagnosed patients relative to healthy donors.

Worth noting for this clone: Its specificity is not known.

The time point was: newly diagnosed, previously untreated cHL patient sample. From thawed PBMCs, magnetic negative selection was used to isolate the CD8+ T cells. Comparison came from newly diagnosed, untreated classical Hodgkin lymphoma PBMCs. Germline V gene lookup returns CDR1 PRHDT and CDR2 FYEKMQ (reference sequence). Trimming cost V 1 base and J 2 bases, with 9 bases left between them. CDR3 length equals 14 residues. Assay: immunoSEQ multiplex PCR; the TCRdb copy retains only in-frame clones and omits some. The sample includes 5,000 to 6,500 clones, roughly nine tenths of them seen just once. The sample taken for sequencing was CD8+ T cells from blood. This sequence joins TRBV13 and TRBJ2-7, with D perhaps TRBD2 (5 bases). This clonotype was obtained from a human donor with classical Hodgkin lymphoma. This CDR3 is CASSLAGIAYEQYF. The CDR3 bases are TGTGCCAGCAGCTTAGCCGGGATCGCCTACGAGCAGTACTTC. Full variable domain (missing parts from reference TRBV13 and TRBJ2-7): AAGVIQSPRHLIKEKRETATLKCYPIPRHDTVYWYQQGPGQDPQFLISFYEKMQSDKGSIPDRFSAQQFSDYHSELNMSSLELGDSALYFCASSLAGIAYEQYFGPGTRLTVT.